This passage covers 9 T cell receptor beta chains from one sample sequenced in a study of CD8+CD57+ T cells in acquired aplastic anemia. Patients chosen for sequencing had CD8+CD57+ cells that had expanded, as shown by flow cytometry. For CDR3 and TCR beta VDJ profiling, genomic DNA was the template used. One entry per CDR3 protein results from TCRdb running MiXCR on the reads. The sample includes about 180,000 distinct CDR3 sequences, more than 45% seen only once; the top ten take about 1%. Sequenced material: sorted CD4+, CD8+, or CD8+CD57+ T cells (not recorded which) from PBMCs. These receptors all stem from a human donor with aplastic anemia.

This clonotype has more than one count but fewer than ten. The chain joins TRBV27 to TRBJ2-7, with TRBD2 as a possible D gene (5 bases). V was cut by 5 bases and J by 3 bases, with 14 bases left in between. Germline CDR1 reads MNHEY; CDR2 reads SMNVEV (reference sequence). This CDR3 comprises 14 residues. CDR3 in amino acids: CASSKLERGYEQYF. CDR3 nucleotides: TGTGCCAGCAGTAAACTAGAGAGAGGCTACGAGCAGTACTTC.

This clonotype was observed many times. The rearrangement uses TRBV12-3 or TRBV12-4 and TRBJ1-1; D gene ambiguous. The CDR3 totals 13 residues. V gave up 11 bases and J gave up 0 bases, with 13 bases separating them. For the CDR3, the DNA is TGTGCCTCATCGAGATTAATGAACACTGAAGCTTTCTTT. Residues: CASSRLMNTEAFF.

This clonotype has at least ten counts. The rearrangement links TRBV20-1 to TRBJ2-1; possibly TRBD2 for D (5 bases). The CDR3 loop spans 16 amino acids. Trimming took off 0 bases at V and 4 bases at J, with 16 bases between the two ends. From germline, CDR1 is DFQATT and CDR2 SNEGSKA (reference sequence). The CDR3 DNA reads TGCAGTGCTAGAGATCTTTCGGGGATCGGTTACAATGAGCAGTTCTTC. It specifies CSARDLSGIGYNEQFF.

Many counts were recorded for this clonotype. This rearrangement joins TRBV3-1 to TRBJ1-1; no firm D call. CDR1 and CDR2 (germline): LGHDT, YNNKEL (reference sequence). CDR3 length: 12 amino acids. V was cut by 6 bases and J by 6 bases, with 11 bases left in between. The CDR3 nucleotides are TGTGCCAGCAGTTTGTCCGGGGCTGAAGCTTTCTTT. This gives the protein CASSLSGAEAFF.

This clonotype showed up many times. J is TRBJ2-3 and V is TRBV7-3, with 12 bases fitting TRBD2. The CDR3 is 15 amino acids. CDR1 is SGHTA and CDR2 is FQGTGA in the germline V gene. Germline trimming cut 8 bases from V and 4 bases from J; bases unmatched to any gene: 7. The CDR3 here is CASSRTSGAADTQYF. CDR3 in DNA: TGTGCCAGCTCCCGGACTAGCGGGGCGGCAGATACGCAGTATTTT.

The gene calls are TRBV2 and TRBJ2-2; D perhaps matches TRBD1 (6 bases). Trimming pared 8 bases from V and 5 bases from J, leaving 12 bases between. CDR1 SNHLY and CDR2 FYNNEI come from the germline V gene. The CDR3 sequence is 13 residues long. Here the CDR3 DNA reads TGTGCCAGCGGGATGCAGGGGACCGGGGAGCTGTTTTTT. Translation: CASGMQGTGELFF.

V is TRBV11-1 and J is TRBJ1-4, with 8 bases identical to TRBD1. Per the germline V gene, CDR1 is SGHAT and CDR2 is FQDESV (reference sequence). CDR3 size: 19 residues. Trimming cost V 2 bases and J 6 bases; bases outside gene matches: 17. The DNA of the CDR3 is TGTGCCAGCAGCTTAAGGAACTCGGCAGGGGGCGTAGATGATGAAAAACTGTTTTTT. Translated, it gives CASSLRNSAGGVDDEKLFF. The complete variable domain, with remaining parts taken from reference TRBV11-1 and TRBJ1-4, reads EAEVAQSPRYKITEKSQAVAFWCDPISGHATLYWYRQILGQGPELLVQFQDESVVDDSQLPKDRFSAERLKGVDSTLKIQPAELGDSAMYLCASSLRNSAGGVDDEKLFFGSGTQLSVL.

In the case of this clonotype: A read error is possible here, since a much larger clone lies one base away. The CDR3 carries no conserved terminal phenylalanine or tryptophan, so it likely arises from a read error. This chain joins TRBV11-2 and TRBJ2-1, with TRBD2 matching over 7 bases. V was clipped by 5 bases and J by 6 bases; unmatched bases: 10. Germline loops: CDR1 SGHAT, CDR2 FQNNGV. CDR3 length: 15 residues. The CDR3 loop is CASSRGGGGSNEQFS. In nucleotides, the CDR3 is TGTGCCAGCAGCCGCGGGGGTGGGGGTTCCAATGAGCAGTTCTCC.

This clonotype has more than one count but fewer than ten. The gene calls are TRBV4-1 and TRBJ1-1; no definite D call. Germline lookup yields CDR1 MGHRA and CDR2 YSYEKL. Trimming cost V 5 bases and J 8 bases, with 15 bases left between them. The CDR3 sequence is 13 residues long. Here the CDR3 DNA reads TGCGCCAGCAGCTCTGGGGAGCCAGCCGAAGCTTTCTTT. Protein: CASSSGEPAEAFF.